The 29 T cell receptor beta chains given below trace back to one sample, sequenced in a study of ipilimumab plus nivolumab after autologous stem cell transplantation. Data came from immunoSEQ multiplex PCR; TCRdb stores just in-frame clones and leaves some out. The data hold tens of thousands of clones, with 75% to 85% observed a single time. The specimen comprised PBMCs, sampled in a trial of ipilimumab plus nivolumab as post-transplant consolidation. These receptors came from a male donor with diffuse large B-cell lymphoma.

The J gene is TRBJ2-7, the V gene TRBV7-3, with 7 bases that match TRBD1. V was clipped by 2 bases and J by 6 bases; unmatched bases: 10. The CDR3 loop spans 15 amino acids. CDR1 and CDR2 (germline): SGHTA, FQGTGA. The CDR3 sequence is CASSLEGAVYSEQYF. As DNA, the CDR3 is TGTGCCAGCAGCTTAGAGGGGGCAGTATATAGCGAGCAGTACTTC. Based on the CDR3 plus reference TRBV7-3 and TRBJ2-7, the full variable domain is GAGVSQTPSNKVTEKGKYVELRCDPISGHTALYWYRQSLGQGPEFLIYFQGTGAADDSGLPNDRFFAVRPEGSVSTLKIQRTERGDSAVYLCASSLEGAVYSEQYFGPGTRLTVT.

J is TRBJ2-2 and V is TRBV7-6; 11 bases fit TRBD2. The CDR3 consists of 16 residues. The J segment lost 6 bases and the V segment lost 3 bases, leaving 6 bases of the junction unmatched. Germline CDR1 SGHVS, CDR2 FNYEAQ. The CDR3 DNA reads TGTGCCAGCAGCTTGTTCACTAGCGGGGGACCCGGGGAGCTGTTTTTT. This translates into CASSLFTSGGPGELFF.

V gene TRBV6-1 combines with J gene TRBJ1-5; tentatively, D is TRBD1 (5 bases). V was shortened by 7 bases and J by 3 bases, with 16 bases between the two germline ends. Germline V gives CDR1 MNHNS, CDR2 SASEGT. The CDR3 has 15 amino acids. CDR3 sequence reads: CASILGLGPNQPQHF. The CDR3, as DNA: TGTGCCAGCATCTTAGGGTTGGGGCCCAATCAGCCCCAGCATTTT.

This rearrangement joins TRBV18 to TRBJ2-7; possible D gene TRBD1, 6 bases. CDR3 length: 15 amino acids. CDR1 and CDR2 from the germline V gene are KGHSH and LQKENI. The V end was cut by 6 bases, the J end by 0 bases, with 15 bases between. CDR3 nucleotides: TGTGCCAGCTCCCAGGGGCCCTCGACCTCCTACGAGCAGTACTTC. Translating it yields CASSQGPSTSYEQYF.

This chain links TRBV7-9 with TRBJ1-3, with 8 bases identical to TRBD1. Trimming took 6 bases from V and 4 from J; bases not matched to a gene: 5. Germline V gene sequence: CDR1 SEHNR, CDR2 FQNEAQ (reference sequence). CDR3 length: 14 amino acids. This CDR3 reads CASRQTGEGNTIYF. CDR3 nucleotides: TGTGCCAGCAGGCAGACAGGGGAAGGAAACACCATATATTTT.

J is TRBJ2-7 and V is TRBV7-8, with D hard to call. V was trimmed by 1 base and J by 2 bases, leaving 9 bases between them. Germline CDR1 is SGHVS and CDR2 is FQNEAQ. There are 14 residues in the CDR3. DNA of the CDR3: TGTGCCAGCAGCTTAGGAGGCAGAACCTACGAGCAGTACTTC. It yields the protein CASSLGGRTYEQYF.

The chain employs TRBV2 and TRBJ2-7, with 8 bases fitting TRBD2. Trimming took 7 bases from V and 6 from J; bases not matched to a gene: 8. The V gene's germline CDR1 is SNHLY and CDR2 FYNNEI. This CDR3 spans 13 amino acids. CDR3 amino acids: CASTPSGLGEQYF. DNA for the CDR3: TGTGCCAGCACCCCTAGCGGGTTGGGCGAGCAGTACTTC.

The gene calls are TRBV5-1 and TRBJ1-4, with D maybe TRBD1 (5 bases). Germline values: CDR1 SGHRS, CDR2 YFSETQ. This CDR3 region has 15 residues. The V and J ends lost 3 bases and 0 bases respectively, with 9 bases between them. CDR3 protein: CASSSRAATNEKLFF. CDR3 in DNA: TGCGCCAGCAGCTCCAGGGCTGCAACTAATGAAAAACTGTTTTTT. The whole variable domain, filled in from reference TRBV5-1 and TRBJ1-4, reads KAGVTQTPRYLIKTRGQQVTLSCSPISGHRSVSWYQQTPGQGLQFLFEYFSETQRNKGNFPGRFSGRQFSNSRSEMNVSTLELGDSALYLCASSSRAATNEKLFFGSGTQLSVL.

The chain has TRBV2 and TRBJ2-3; D is perhaps TRBD1 or TRBD2 (6 bases each). This CDR3 spans 15 amino acids. Germline CDR1 SNHLY, CDR2 FYNNEI. Trimming shortened V by 0 bases and J by 8 bases, and 15 bases separated the two germline ends. CDR3 sequence: CASSEAGGAQTTQYF. Here the CDR3 DNA reads TGTGCCAGCAGTGAAGCGGGGGGCGCACAGACTACGCAGTATTTT.

This clone showed up just once. This sequence joins TRBV9 and TRBJ2-3, with D perhaps being TRBD1 or TRBD2 (5 bases each). The germline V gene encodes CDR1 SGDLS and CDR2 YYNGEE. This CDR3 is built from 14 residues. V was cut by 0 bases and J by 4 bases, with 9 bases left in between. CDR3 coding DNA: TGTGCCAGCAGCGTAGAAAGGGGAGCAGATACGCAGTATTTT. Protein sequence: CASSVERGADTQYF.

The rearrangement joins TRBV11-2 to TRBJ2-5; 8 bases line up with TRBD2. V was pared by 5 bases and J by 1 base, with 3 bases of the junction left unmatched. The CDR3 is 14 residues long. The germline V gene has CDR1 SGHAT and CDR2 FQNNGV. CDR3 coding DNA: TGTGCCAGCAGCCGGACTAGCCCCCAAGAGACCCAGTACTTC. This encodes CASSRTSPQETQYF.

The V call is TRBV7-7, the J call TRBJ2-3; D remains unclear. This CDR3 region has 18 residues. Trimming took 5 bases from V and 2 from J, leaving 23 bases between them. Germline V gives CDR1 SSHAT, CDR2 FNYEAQ (reference sequence). CDR3 sequence reads: CASSEEYSPLIFTDTQYF. The DNA of the CDR3 is TGTGCCAGCAGCGAAGAATACAGCCCTCTCATATTCACAGATACGCAGTATTTT.

The chain couples TRBV4-2 to TRBJ2-5; weak D call: TRBD2 (6 bases). Germline CDR1 and CDR2: LGHNA and YNFKEQ. V was trimmed by 4 bases and J by 0 bases, leaving 12 bases between them. This CDR3 is 15 amino acids long. The CDR3 loop is CASSPRGLYQETQYF. In DNA form, the CDR3 reads TGTGCCAGCAGCCCCCGGGGACTCTACCAAGAGACCCAGTACTTC.

This chain joins TRBV5-1 and TRBJ1-1, with TRBD1 as a possible D gene (6 bases). V gave up 4 bases and J gave up 3 bases, with 19 bases separating them. The CDR3 loop spans 16 amino acids. Germline CDR1 reads SGHRS; CDR2 reads YFSETQ. CDR3 sequence reads: CASSRMVGAGDTEAFF. For the CDR3, the DNA is TGCGCCAGCAGCCGAATGGTGGGGGCTGGAGACACTGAAGCTTTCTTT.

The chain has TRBV12-5 and TRBJ2-5; TRBD1 is a possible D gene (6 bases). CDR1 LGHNT and CDR2 FRNRAP come from the germline V gene. The length of the CDR3 is 17 residues. V shed 6 bases and J shed 5 bases, with 25 bases lying between them. CDR3 residues: CASGPYYRDTGEETQYF. The CDR3 DNA reads as TGTGCTAGTGGCCCCTATTACCGGGACACTGGGGAGGAGACCCAGTACTTC.

The gene calls are TRBV5-6 and TRBJ2-1; perhaps TRBD2 as D (5 bases). The CDR3 covers 12 residues. CDR1 is SGHDT and CDR2 is YYEEEE in the germline V gene. Trimming took off 4 bases at V and 7 bases at J, with 9 bases between the two ends. CDR3 region: CASSDSGNEQFF. CDR3 nucleotide sequence: TGTGCCAGCAGCGACTCGGGAAATGAGCAGTTCTTC.

The chain joins TRBV5-1 to TRBJ2-3, with no clear D. From germline, CDR1 is SGHRS and CDR2 YFSETQ. The V end lost 2 bases, the J end lost 6 bases, and 22 bases lay between the germline ends. The CDR3 length is 17 residues. The CDR3 DNA is TGCGCCAGCAGCTTCTGGACGCCATTAGGTTACATGGATACGCAGTATTTT. This gives the protein CASSFWTPLGYMDTQYF.

V usage is TRBV6-6 and J usage is TRBJ1-2; D unclear. Per germline, CDR1 MNHNY and CDR2 SVGAGI (reference sequence). CDR3 length: 12 amino acids. Trimming removed 5 bases from V and 9 bases from J, with 13 bases in between. CDR3 sequence (DNA): TGTGCCAGCAGTCCCTCCGGCTTAAGCTACACCTTC. Translating it yields CASSPSGLSYTF.

This clone was counted a few times. This CDR3 is CASSLVLRQGRRSTGELFF. The CDR3 bases are TGTGCCAGCAGCTTAGTTTTGAGGCAGGGAAGGAGGAGCACCGGGGAGCTGTTTTTT. This rearrangement joins TRBV7-9 to TRBJ2-2, with D perhaps given as TRBD1 or TRBD2 (5 bases each). Deletions cut 1 base from V and 4 bases from J, with 22 bases between. CDR3 length: 19 residues. CDR1 is SEHNR, CDR2 FQNEAQ, per germline (reference sequence).

Notes on this clone: Distinct nucleotide sequences in the sample also encode this CDR3. This chain links TRBV4-3 with TRBJ2-3; D gene unclear. The CDR3 has 16 residues. V shed 0 bases and J shed 5 bases, with 15 bases lying between them. Per germline, CDR1 LGHNA and CDR2 YSLEER. CDR3 residues: CASSQDQASAGDTQYF. The CDR3 DNA reads TGCGCCAGCAGCCAAGATCAAGCCTCAGCAGGAGATACGCAGTATTTT.

This chain uses TRBV6-5 with TRBJ2-2, with D tentatively TRBD1 (6 bases). Trimming stripped 5 bases from V and 4 bases from J, with 11 bases between. Germline V gene data show CDR1 as MNHEY and CDR2 as SVGAGI. This CDR3 region has 14 residues. The CDR3 protein is CASSPTGLTGELFF. CDR3 coding DNA: TGTGCCAGCAGTCCCACAGGGCTCACCGGGGAGCTGTTTTTT.

The chain recombines TRBV30 with TRBJ1-5; D is ambiguous. This CDR3 has 12 residues. V lost 2 bases to trimming and J lost 5 bases, with 7 bases between them. Germline CDR1 reads GTSNPN; CDR2 reads SVGIG (reference sequence). The CDR3 bases are TGTGCCTGGAGTTCGGCAGATCAGCCCCAGCATTTT. It yields the protein CAWSSADQPQHF.

The J gene is TRBJ2-3, the V gene TRBV7-2; TRBD2 might be the D (6 bases). Looked up from germline, CDR1 is SGHTA and CDR2 is FQGNSA. Trimming took off 7 bases at V and 4 bases at J, with 12 bases between the two ends. CDR3 size: 13 residues. The CDR3 loop reads CASTSPGADTQYF. The CDR3 DNA is TGTGCCAGCACCTCCCCGGGAGCAGATACGCAGTATTTT.

This sequence joins TRBV5-1 and TRBJ2-5; TRBD1 is a possible D gene (6 bases). The CDR3 has 16 amino acids. V gave up 4 bases and J gave up 4 bases, with 20 bases separating them. Germline V gene sequence: CDR1 SGHRS, CDR2 YFSETQ. The CDR3 sequence: CASSETGTINLETQYF. CDR3 coding DNA: TGCGCCAGCAGCGAAACCGGGACAATAAATTTAGAGACCCAGTACTTC.

This clone was found a few times. The rearrangement uses TRBV19 and TRBJ1-2; TRBD1 matches at 7 bases. V shed 5 bases, J shed 5 bases, and the junction held 5 bases outside the gene matches. The germline CDR1 and CDR2 sequences are LNHDA and SQIVND (reference sequence). The CDR3 spans 13 residues. CDR3 DNA: TGTGCCAGTAGTTTCAGGGGGGAGTATGGCTACACCTTC. Residues: CASSFRGEYGYTF. Full variable domain (remainder filled in from reference TRBV19 and TRBJ1-2): DGGITQSPKYLFRKEGQNVTLSCEQNLNHDAMYWYRQDPGQGLRLIYYSQIVNDFQKGDIAEGYSVSREKKESFPLTVTSAQKNPTAFYLCASSFRGEYGYTFGSGTRLTVV.

V usage is TRBV7-2 and J usage is TRBJ2-4; D not resolved. The V and J ends lost 5 bases and 1 base respectively, with 12 bases between them. The CDR3 runs to 15 residues. The germline V gene has CDR1 SGHTA and CDR2 FQGNSA. In DNA, the CDR3 is TGTGCCAGCAGCCCTCGAAGGGCGGCCAAAAACATTCAGTACTTC. Residues: CASSPRRAAKNIQYF.

The chain combines TRBV6-4 with TRBJ1-6, with D unclear. This CDR3 has 15 residues. The germline V gene encodes CDR1 MRHNA and CDR2 SNTAGT. Trimming pared 5 bases from V and 6 bases from J, leaving 14 bases between. CDR3 in DNA: TGTGCCAGCAGTACCCGTAGTGGGTCTAATTCACCCCTCCACTTT. Protein product: CASSTRSGSNSPLHF.

V gene TRBV19 combines with J gene TRBJ2-2, with D tentatively TRBD1 or TRBD2 (5 bases each). From germline, CDR1 is LNHDA and CDR2 SQIVND (reference sequence). With 8 bases removed from V and 6 bases from J, the gap between germline ends came to 13 bases. The CDR3 loop spans 13 amino acids. CDR3 sequence: CASGRRGPGELFF. As DNA, the CDR3 is TGTGCCAGTGGGCGCCGGGGACCCGGGGAGCTGTTTTTT.

V usage is TRBV5-6 and J usage is TRBJ2-7; the match to TRBD1 covers 8 bases. There are 15 residues in the CDR3. Germline values: CDR1 SGHDT, CDR2 YYEEEE. J was trimmed by 2 bases and V by 4 bases; bases with no gene match: 8. CDR3 region: CASSRRGQVAYEQYF. CDR3 DNA: TGTGCCAGCAGCAGGAGGGGACAGGTAGCCTACGAGCAGTACTTC.